This TCR beta chain was found in a study of shared clonotypes between healthy human individuals. Study results and caveats: Clonotypes shared by all four sorted-subset donors had higher generation probabilities than non-shared clonotypes.

The CDR3 runs 14 residues. The V and J ends lost 7 bases and 5 bases, in that order; junction bases with no gene match: 9. CDR1 and CDR2 (germline): SGHTA, FQGNSA. Only in-frame clones appear in the TCRdb table, and some are missing; sequencing was by immunoSEQ multiplex PCR. The sample gives more than 2,000,000 clones, roughly nine tenths of which show up once; about 0.13% is in the top ten. This clone appeared once. Antigen unknown. This sequence originates from a man younger than 30 in good health. The source material was naive CD4+ T cells sorted from blood. Subset specified: CD45RA+ positively selected. The chain has TRBV7-2 and TRBJ2-5, with 8 bases lining up with TRBD1. The CDR3 protein is CASTRTGNPETQYF. The CDR3, as DNA: TGTGCCAGCACCCGGACAGGGAATCCGGAGACCCAGTACTTC.